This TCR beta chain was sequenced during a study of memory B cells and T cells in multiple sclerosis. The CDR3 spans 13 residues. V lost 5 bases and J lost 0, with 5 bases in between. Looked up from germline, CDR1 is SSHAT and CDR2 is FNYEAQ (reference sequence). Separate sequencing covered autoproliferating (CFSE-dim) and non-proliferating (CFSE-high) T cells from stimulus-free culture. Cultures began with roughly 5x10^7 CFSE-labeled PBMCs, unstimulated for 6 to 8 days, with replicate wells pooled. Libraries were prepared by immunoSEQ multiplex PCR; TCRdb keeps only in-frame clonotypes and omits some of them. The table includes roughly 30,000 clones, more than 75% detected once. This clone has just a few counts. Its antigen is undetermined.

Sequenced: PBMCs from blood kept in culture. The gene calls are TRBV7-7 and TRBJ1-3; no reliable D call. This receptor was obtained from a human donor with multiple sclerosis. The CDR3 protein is CASSPLSGNTIYF. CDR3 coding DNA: TGTGCCAGCAGCCCCCTCTCTGGAAACACCATATATTTT.